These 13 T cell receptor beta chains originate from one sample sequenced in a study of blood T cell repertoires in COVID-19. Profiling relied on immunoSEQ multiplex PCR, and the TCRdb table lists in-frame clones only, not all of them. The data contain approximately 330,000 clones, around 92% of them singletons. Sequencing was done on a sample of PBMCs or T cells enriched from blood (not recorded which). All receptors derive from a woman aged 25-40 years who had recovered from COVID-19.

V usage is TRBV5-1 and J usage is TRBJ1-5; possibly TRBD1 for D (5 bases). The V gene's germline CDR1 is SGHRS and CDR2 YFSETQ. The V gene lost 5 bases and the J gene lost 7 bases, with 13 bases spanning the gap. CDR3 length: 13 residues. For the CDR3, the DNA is TGCGCCAGCAGGGTAGACCGGGGGCAGCCCCAGCATTTT. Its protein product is CASRVDRGQPQHF.

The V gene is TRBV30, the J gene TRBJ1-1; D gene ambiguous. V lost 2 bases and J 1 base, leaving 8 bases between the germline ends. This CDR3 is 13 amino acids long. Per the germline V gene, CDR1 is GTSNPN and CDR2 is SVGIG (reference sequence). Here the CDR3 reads CAWSWHRNTEAFF. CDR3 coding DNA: TGTGCCTGGAGTTGGCATCGGAACACTGAAGCTTTCTTT.

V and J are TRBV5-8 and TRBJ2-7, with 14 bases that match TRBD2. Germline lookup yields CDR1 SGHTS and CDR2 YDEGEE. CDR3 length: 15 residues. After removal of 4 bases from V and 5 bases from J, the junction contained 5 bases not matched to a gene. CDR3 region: CASSLGTSGSNEQYF. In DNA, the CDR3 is TGTGCCAGCAGCCTAGGGACTAGCGGGAGTAACGAGCAGTACTTC.

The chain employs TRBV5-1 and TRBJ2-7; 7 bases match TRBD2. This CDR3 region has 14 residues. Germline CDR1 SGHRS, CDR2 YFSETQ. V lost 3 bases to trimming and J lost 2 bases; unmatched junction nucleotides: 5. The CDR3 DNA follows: TGCGCCAGCAGCTCGGGCGGGAGAGCCTACGAGCAGTACTTC. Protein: CASSSGGRAYEQYF.

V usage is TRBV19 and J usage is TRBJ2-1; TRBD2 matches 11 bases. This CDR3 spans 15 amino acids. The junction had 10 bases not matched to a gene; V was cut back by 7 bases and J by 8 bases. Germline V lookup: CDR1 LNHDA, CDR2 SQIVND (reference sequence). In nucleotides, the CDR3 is TGTGCCAGTACCCTTAGCGGGAGGGCCCTTCATGAGCAGTTCTTC. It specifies CASTLSGRALHEQFF.

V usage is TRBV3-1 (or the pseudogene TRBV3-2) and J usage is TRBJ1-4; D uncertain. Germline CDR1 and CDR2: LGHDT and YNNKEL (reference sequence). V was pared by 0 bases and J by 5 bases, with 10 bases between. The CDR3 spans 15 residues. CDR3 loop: CASSQEAAGNEKLFF. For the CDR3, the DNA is TGTGCCAGCAGCCAAGAGGCAGCGGGGAATGAAAAACTGTTTTTT.

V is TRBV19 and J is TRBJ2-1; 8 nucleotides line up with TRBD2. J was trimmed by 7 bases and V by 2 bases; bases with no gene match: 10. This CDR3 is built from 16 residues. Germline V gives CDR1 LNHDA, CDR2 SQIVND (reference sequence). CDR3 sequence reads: CASSIRVLAGVNEQFF. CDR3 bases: TGTGCCAGTAGTATACGGGTCCTAGCGGGTGTTAATGAGCAGTTCTTC.

This chain's CDR3 is CASSLGTYQETQYF. As DNA, the CDR3 is TGCGCCAGCAGCTTAGGGACATATCAAGAGACCCAGTACTTC. The rearrangement joins TRBV5-1 to TRBJ2-5; D perhaps matches TRBD1 (6 bases). The CDR3 sequence is 14 residues long. Germline V gene data show CDR1 as SGHRS and CDR2 as YFSETQ. V lost 2 bases and J lost 2, with 10 bases in between. The variable domain in full, completed from reference TRBV5-1 and TRBJ2-5, reads KAGVTQTPRYLIKTRGQQVTLSCSPISGHRSVSWYQQTPGQGLQFLFEYFSETQRNKGNFPGRFSGRQFSNSRSEMNVSTLELGDSALYLCASSLGTYQETQYFGPGTRLLVL.

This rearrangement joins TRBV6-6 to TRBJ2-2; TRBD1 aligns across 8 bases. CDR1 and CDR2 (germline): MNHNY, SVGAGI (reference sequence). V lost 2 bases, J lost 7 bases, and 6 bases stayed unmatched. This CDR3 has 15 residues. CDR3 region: CASSYRDRTGGELFF. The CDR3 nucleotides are TGTGCCAGCAGTTACCGGGACAGGACCGGCGGGGAGCTGTTTTTT.

Here the CDR3 DNA reads TGTGCCAGCAGGAAAGCCGACAGGAGGACCGGGGAGCTGTTTTTT. It translates to CASRKADRRTGELFF. The chain joins TRBV6-5 to TRBJ2-2; possible D gene TRBD1, 6 bases. Germline V gives CDR1 MNHEY, CDR2 SVGAGI. CDR3 length: 15 residues. V was pared by 6 bases and J by 5 bases, with 16 bases between.

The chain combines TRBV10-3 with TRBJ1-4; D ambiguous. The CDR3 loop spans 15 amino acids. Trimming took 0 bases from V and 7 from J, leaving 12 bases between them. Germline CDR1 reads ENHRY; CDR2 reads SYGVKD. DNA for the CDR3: TGTGCCATCAGTGAGTCGACGGCAGGTAGTGAAAAACTGTTTTTT. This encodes CAISESTAGSEKLFF.

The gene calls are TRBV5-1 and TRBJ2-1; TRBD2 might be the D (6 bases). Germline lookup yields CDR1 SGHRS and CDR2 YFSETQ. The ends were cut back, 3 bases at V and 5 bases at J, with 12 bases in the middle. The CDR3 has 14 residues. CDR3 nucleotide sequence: TGCGCCAGCAGCTGGGGGGACGCCAACAATGAGCAGTTCTTC. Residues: CASSWGDANNEQFF. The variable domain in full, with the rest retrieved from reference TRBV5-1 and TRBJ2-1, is KAGVTQTPRYLIKTRGQQVTLSCSPISGHRSVSWYQQTPGQGLQFLFEYFSETQRNKGNFPGRFSGRQFSNSRSEMNVSTLELGDSALYLCASSWGDANNEQFFGPGTRLTVL.

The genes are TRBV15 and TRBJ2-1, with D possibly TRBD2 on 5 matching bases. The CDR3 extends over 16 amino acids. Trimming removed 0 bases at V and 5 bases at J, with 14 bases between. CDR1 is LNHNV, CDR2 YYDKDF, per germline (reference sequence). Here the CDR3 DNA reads TGTGCCACCAGCAGAGATTATGGCGGGTTCGACAATGAGCAGTTCTTC. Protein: CATSRDYGGFDNEQFF.